The source of this T cell receptor (beta chain) is a study of OX40 agonist ivuxolimab in advanced cancers. Study-level information: Dose-escalation patients were diagnosed with hepatocellular carcinoma, melanoma, renal cell cancer or head and neck cancer.

The repertoire was sequenced with immunoSEQ multiplex PCR; TCRdb's copy has only in-frame clones and lacks some. The sample shows 85,000 to 95,000 clones, around nine tenths of them seen only once. Whole-study findings and limits: Relatively little clonal expansion, among the lowest observed, appeared in partial responders at 0.1-3.0 mg/kg. CD8+ T cells were the subset that, on average, had more expanded clones than CD4+. Undetermined was the antigen specificity of the expanded peripheral T cells.

Of note for this clone: What it binds is unknown.

The germline V gene encodes CDR1 SNHLY and CDR2 FYNNEI. This CDR3 contains 13 residues. V shed 4 bases and J shed 8 bases, with 14 bases lying between them. The sequence was obtained from an adult with an advanced solid tumor such as melanoma, head and neck, liver or kidney cancer. The rearrangement joins TRBV2 to TRBJ1-2; D unresolved. The sequencing here drew on CD4+ or CD8+ T cells sorted from blood, taken in a trial of the OX40 agonist ivuxolimab. CDR3 nucleotide sequence: TGTGCCAGCAGTGCCGCCCTGCCCTGGGGCTACACCTTC. Residues: CASSAALPWGYTF. Full variable domain (missing parts from reference TRBV2 and TRBJ1-2): EPEVTQTPSHQVTQMGQEVILRCVPISNHLYFYWYRQILGQKVEFLVSFYNNEISEKSEIFDDQFSVERPDGSNFTLKIRSTKLEDSAMYFCASSAALPWGYTFGSGTRLTVV.